The clone carrying this T cell receptor beta chain was seen once. One end of the junction varies from germline; a read error may be responsible. CDR3 size: 13 residues. Germline V gene lookup returns CDR1 MNHEY and CDR2 SVGAGI. TCRbeta libraries were built with three rounds of nested PCR, modified from ARM-PCR. Each CDR3 protein gets one entry after TCRdb re-called the multiplex PCR reads with MiXCR. This repertoire shows approximately 100,000 distinct CDR3 sequences, roughly 80% found once; its top ten account for under 45%. This specimen belongs to a study of tumor and adjacent non-tumor tissue in lung cancer. RNA was extracted from bulk tissue without any cell sorting.

Sequenced material: lung tumor tissue. The TCR comes from a woman aged 60 to 75 with non-small cell lung cancer. V is TRBV6-5 and J is TRBJ2-7; no clear D. The CDR3: CASSYSRVNEQYF. In nucleotides, the CDR3 is TGTGCCAGCAGTTACTCCCGGGTAAACGAGCAGTACTTT.